This record concerns one T cell receptor (beta chain) sequence. This clonotype was seen ten or more times. No cognate antigen has been identified for it. No qualities accompany the bases; no much larger clone lies one base away. The sample belongs to a study of T cell repertoires in cytomegalovirus infection (dated by TCRdb to between 2018 and 2020). With respect to the entire study: The HLA type of each donor mattered for the analysis, because public TCR beta signatures pointed to carriage of CMV infection along with the matching HLA type.

The data were produced on an Illumina HiSeq 1500. TCRdb reran the public reads through fastp at Q25 and MiXCR, keeping productive beta chains. Rows merge per CDR3 protein into single entries with the most common DNA and genes. The sample includes around 170,000 distinct CDR3 sequences, with about 15% observed a single time. The ten largest clonotypes hold about a quarter of the sample. Trimming removed 5 bases from V and 7 bases from J; the gene matches leave 5 bases unexplained. Its CDR3 holds 13 amino acids, cysteine through phenylalanine. Only the CDR3 region is kept as DNA, spanning 39 bases read in frame from base 1. CDR1 SGHTA and CDR2 FQGTGA were looked up in the germline V gene. Study-wide findings and limitations: The ex vivo response was dominated by HLA-C-restricted CMV-specific TCR beta clonotypes, and the single most frequent clonotype in two of eight donors was supplied by these HLA-C-restricted clonotypes. In both this cohort and an independent 352-donor cohort, the cumulative frequency of public TCR beta family members distinguished carriers of CMV infection plus the relevant HLA type.

This receptor was obtained from a human donor in good health (CMV status not recorded). Some clones in this sample may be carry-over from other donors' samples. The specimen sequenced was PBMCs. The V and J genes are TRBV7-3 and TRBJ2-1, with 7 middle bases fitting TRBD2. The nucleotide sequence is TGTGCCAGCAGCCCATTCGGGAGGAATGAGCAGTTCTTC. The encoded protein is CASSPFGRNEQFF. With the portions outside the CDR3 filled from the reference TRBV7-3 and TRBJ2-1 genes, the complete variable region becomes GAGVSQTPSNKVTEKGKYVELRCDPISGHTALYWYRQSLGQGPEFLIYFQGTGAADDSGLPNDRFFAVRPEGSVSTLKIQRTERGDSAVYLCASSPFGRNEQFFGPGTRLTVL.